The present TCR beta chain was sequenced within a study of blood T cell repertoires in COVID-19. Looking at the study overall: Spain, Italy and the United States supplied samples that represented acute and convalescent COVID-19. T cells, B-cell-depleted T cells, or PBMCs provided the cDNA or gDNA that served as material.

All enrollees were roughly 18 to 100 years old and from fewer than 30 US areas. Per the original data handling: Amplification from reference gene primers served as the basis for estimated nucleated cell counts. Some clones are missing from TCRdb's copy, which holds only in-frame ones; the method was immunoSEQ multiplex PCR. That table gives V, J and clone size, and the DNA gave D and trimming. Among approximately 240,000 clones, 80% to 90% were seen once, and the ten largest hold 3.1%. This sequence was found in a woman aged 45 to 65 in a cohort exposed to, infected with or recovered from COVID-19 (not recorded which). The sequencing sample was made of PBMCs or T cells enriched from blood (not recorded which).

CDR3 sequence: CASSQVSEGRATQYF. The DNA of the CDR3 is TGTGCCAGCAGCCAAGTTAGCGAAGGTAGGGCTACGCAGTATTTT. J is TRBJ2-3 and V is TRBV4-2; D possibly corresponds to TRBD2 (5 bases). Germline CDR1 and CDR2: LGHNA and YNFKEQ. The CDR3 has 15 residues. Trimming shortened V by 1 base and J by 8 bases, and 16 bases separated the two germline ends.